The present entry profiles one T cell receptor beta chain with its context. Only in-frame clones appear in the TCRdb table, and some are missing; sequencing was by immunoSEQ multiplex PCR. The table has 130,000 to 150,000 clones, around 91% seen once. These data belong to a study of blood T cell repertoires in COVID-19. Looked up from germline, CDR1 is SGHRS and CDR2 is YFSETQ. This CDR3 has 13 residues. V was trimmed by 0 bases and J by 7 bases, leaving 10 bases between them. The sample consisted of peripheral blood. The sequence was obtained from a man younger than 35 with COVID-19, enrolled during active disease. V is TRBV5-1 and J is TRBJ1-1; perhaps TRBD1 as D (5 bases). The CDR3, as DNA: TGCGCCAGCAGCTTGGCCGGGGGAAGTGAAGCTTTCTTT. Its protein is CASSLAGGSEAFF.